These 20 T cell receptor beta chains share one sample of origin, sequenced in a study of blood T cell repertoires in COVID-19. Measured with immunoSEQ multiplex PCR; TCRdb has only the in-frame clones, and not every one. The table lists 250,000 or so clones, 80% to 90% of them singletons. Sequencing was carried out using PBMCs or T cells enriched from blood (not recorded which). The source is a woman in her thirties or forties who had been exposed to COVID-19.

This chain uses TRBV11-3 with TRBJ1-2; D is possibly TRBD1 (6 bases). The CDR3 runs to 14 residues. Germline-derived CDR1 and CDR2 are SGHNT and YENEEA. Trimming cost V 5 bases and J 8 bases, with 18 bases left between them. The CDR3 sequence is CASSLNRDSRGYTF. The CDR3 DNA follows: TGTGCCAGCAGCCTAAACAGGGATAGTAGGGGCTACACCTTC.

For the CDR3, the DNA is TGTGCCAGCAGTCCCGATCTACGAGGGGCGGGAGGCTACACCTTC. This encodes CASSPDLRGAGGYTF. The chain links TRBV6-5 to TRBJ1-2, with D maybe TRBD1 (5 bases). V lost 5 bases and J 8 bases, leaving 21 bases between the germline ends. Germline V gives CDR1 MNHEY, CDR2 SVGAGI. The CDR3 totals 15 residues.

The chain couples TRBV30 to TRBJ2-7, with 9 bases lining up with TRBD1. The CDR3 is 14 amino acids. CDR1 is GTSNPN, CDR2 SVGIG, per germline (reference sequence). The trim removed 6 bases at V and 4 bases at J, leaving 10 bases unmatched. The CDR3, as DNA: TGTGCCTGCTGGGACAGGGATTCCTATTACGAGCAGTACTTC. Amino acid sequence: CACWDRDSYYEQYF.

Here the CDR3 reads CASSSSETQYF. The CDR3 DNA sequence: TGTGCCAGCAGCTCATCAGAGACCCAGTACTTC. The chain combines TRBV6-2 or TRBV6-3 with TRBJ2-5; unclear D gene. This CDR3 comprises 11 residues. CDR1 and CDR2 (germline): MNHEY, SVGEGT. V lost 6 bases, J lost 4 bases, and 6 bases lay in between.

This clone was seen a single time. This rearrangement joins TRBV19 to TRBJ1-2, with D possibly being TRBD1 (5 bases). The V gene lost 7 bases and the J gene lost 2 bases, with 14 bases spanning the gap. The CDR3 consists of 14 residues. Germline V gene sequence: CDR1 LNHDA, CDR2 SQIVND (reference sequence). DNA for the CDR3: TGTGCCAGTACCCCACGGGGGGAAAACTATGGCTACACCTTC. Translating gives CASTPRGENYGYTF.

The rearrangement links TRBV4-3 to TRBJ2-7; TRBD2 agrees at 10 bases. CDR3 size: 18 residues. Germline V gene sequence: CDR1 LGHNA, CDR2 YSLEER. With V trimmed by 1 base and J by 2 bases, 11 bases remained unmatched. The chain's CDR3 is CASSQVLALAGDTYEQYF. The CDR3 DNA reads as TGCGCCAGCAGCCAAGTCCTCGCTCTAGCGGGGGATACCTACGAGCAGTACTTC.

The genes are TRBV5-1 and TRBJ1-1, with D perhaps matching TRBD1 (6 bases). With 1 base removed from V and 1 base from J, the gap between germline ends came to 8 bases. The CDR3 length is 14 residues. The V gene's germline CDR1 is SGHRS and CDR2 YFSETQ. The CDR3 loop is CASSLWDKNTEAFF. The CDR3 region has the DNA TGCGCCAGCAGCTTGTGGGACAAGAACACTGAAGCTTTCTTT.

The rearrangement links TRBV30 to TRBJ1-4, with D possibly TRBD1 on 6 matching bases. Germline V lookup: CDR1 GTSNPN, CDR2 SVGIG (reference sequence). The ends were cut back, 2 bases at V and 4 bases at J, with 11 bases in the middle. The CDR3 length is 14 residues. The CDR3 region has the DNA TGTGCCTGGAGTATGGACAGCGGTAATGAAAAACTGTTTTTT. Residues: CAWSMDSGNEKLFF.

V usage is TRBV10-3 and J usage is TRBJ2-2; 11 positions match TRBD1. V gave up 6 bases and J gave up 4 bases; unmatched junction bases: 1. CDR3 length equals 14 residues. Germline CDR1 is ENHRY and CDR2 is SYGVKD. This CDR3 reads CAISGTGGTGELFF. In DNA, the CDR3 is TGTGCCATCAGCGGGACAGGGGGCACCGGGGAGCTGTTTTTT.

The chain carries TRBV5-5 and TRBJ2-5; the match to TRBD1 covers 7 bases. In germline, CDR1 is SGHKS, CDR2 YYEKEE (reference sequence). This CDR3 contains 13 residues. V shed 4 bases and J 5 bases; nucleotides not matched to a gene: 5. The CDR3 sequence is CASSLTGTETQYF. As DNA, the CDR3 is TGTGCCAGCAGCCTGACAGGGACGGAGACCCAGTACTTC.

This rearrangement joins TRBV2 to TRBJ2-4, with D possibly being TRBD2 (7 bases). The CDR3 is 15 amino acids. V lost 10 bases to trimming and J lost 1 base, with 17 bases between them. Germline V gene sequence: CDR1 SNHLY, CDR2 FYNNEI. This CDR3 reads CANLEGGFAKNIQYF. The CDR3 region has the DNA TGTGCCAACCTCGAGGGGGGGTTTGCCAAAAACATTCAGTACTTC.

V usage is TRBV4-2 and J usage is TRBJ2-4; 7 bases match TRBD1. This CDR3 contains 14 residues. Germline V CDR1 and CDR2: LGHNA, YNFKEQ. The junction had 1 base not matched to a gene; V was cut back by 4 bases and J by 1 base. CDR3 DNA: TGTGCCAGCAGCCCGACAGGGGCCAAAAACATTCAGTACTTC. The encoded protein is CASSPTGAKNIQYF.

The gene calls are TRBV9 and TRBJ1-2, with D possibly matching TRBD1 (5 bases). The germline gives CDR1 SGDLS, CDR2 YYNGEE. The CDR3 is 16 residues long. V was clipped by 0 bases and J by 5 bases, with 17 bases between them. CDR3 nucleotides: TGTGCCAGCAGCGTAGGGGGCACAGTCGAGTATTATGGCTACACCTTC. It codes for CASSVGGTVEYYGYTF.

V is TRBV6-5 and J is TRBJ2-1; D possibly corresponds to TRBD2 (6 bases). CDR1 and CDR2 (germline): MNHEY, SVGAGI. V was pared by 6 bases and J by 7 bases, with 19 bases between. The CDR3 runs to 15 residues. The CDR3 reads CASSPGTSLMNEQFF. DNA for the CDR3: TGTGCCAGCAGCCCCGGGACTTCCCTGATGAATGAGCAGTTCTTC.

The chain links TRBV7-9 to TRBJ2-1, with 12 positions matching TRBD2. Unmatched junction bases numbered 2, after V lost 7 bases and J lost 4 bases. CDR3 size: 14 residues. Germline loops: CDR1 SEHNR, CDR2 FQNEAQ (reference sequence). This chain's CDR3 is CASTTSGRYNEQFF. The CDR3 nucleotides are TGTGCCAGCACCACTAGCGGGAGGTACAATGAGCAGTTCTTC.

This clone was picked up a small number of times. The chain couples TRBV6-4 to TRBJ2-2; D not resolved. This CDR3 region has 12 residues. The V end was cut by 5 bases, the J end by 4 bases, with 5 bases between. The V gene's germline CDR1 is MRHNA and CDR2 SNTAGT. The CDR3 here is CASSSGTGELFF. DNA of the CDR3: TGTGCCAGCAGTTCGGGCACCGGGGAGCTGTTTTTT.

This clone was found once. The genes are TRBV6-5 and TRBJ1-1, with 8 positions matching TRBD1. V lost 5 bases to trimming and J lost 2 bases; unmatched junction nucleotides: 7. CDR1 MNHEY and CDR2 SVGAGI come from the germline V gene. This CDR3 has 15 residues. This CDR3 is CASSPYRGTNTEAFF. CDR3 nucleotide sequence: TGTGCCAGCAGTCCCTACAGGGGGACTAACACTGAAGCTTTCTTT.

The chain recombines TRBV18 with TRBJ1-5; 10 nucleotides agree with TRBD1. CDR1 and CDR2 from the germline V gene are KGHSH and LQKENI. J gave up 6 bases and V 2 bases, and 4 bases lay outside the gene matches. This CDR3 comprises 15 residues. The CDR3 spells CASSPGTGVRQPQHF. The CDR3 nucleotides read TGTGCCAGCTCACCAGGGACAGGGGTACGTCAGCCCCAGCATTTT.

As DNA, the CDR3 is TGCGCCAGCAGCCCAACCTATGGGGCCAACGTCCTGACTTTC. This translates into CASSPTYGANVLTF. The chain links TRBV5-1 to TRBJ2-6; D not resolved. CDR1 is SGHRS, CDR2 YFSETQ, per germline. V was trimmed by 4 bases and J by 3 bases, leaving 8 bases between them. The CDR3 has 14 residues. Combining the CDR3 with reference TRBV5-1 and TRBJ2-6 gives the whole variable domain KAGVTQTPRYLIKTRGQQVTLSCSPISGHRSVSWYQQTPGQGLQFLFEYFSETQRNKGNFPGRFSGRQFSNSRSEMNVSTLELGDSALYLCASSPTYGANVLTFGAGSRLTVL.

The genes are TRBV7-2 and TRBJ2-5; 10 bases fit TRBD1. The germline V gene encodes CDR1 SGHTA and CDR2 FQGNSA. After removal of 5 bases from V and 4 bases from J, the junction contained 10 bases not matched to a gene. The CDR3 consists of 16 residues. The DNA for the CDR3 is TGTGCCAGCAGCACATGGCTGACAGGGGGCGGAGAGACCCAGTACTTC. The encoded protein is CASSTWLTGGGETQYF.